The next 26 T cell receptor beta chains were all read from a single sample in a study of cytomegalovirus exposure and HLA in healthy donors. This PCR relied on a set of 60 Vbeta primers and 13 Jbeta primers. The assay was immunoSEQ multiplex PCR, and TCRdb's table has in-frame clones only and misses some. This table has about 160,000 clones, 65% to 85% appearing once. Input material: PBMCs. These receptors were taken from a woman between 40 and 50 years old in good health and CMV-seropositive.

The V and J genes are TRBV27 and TRBJ2-2, with 7 bases that match TRBD1. Germline V gene data show CDR1 as MNHEY and CDR2 as SMNVEV (reference sequence). This CDR3 has 15 residues. V lost 7 bases and J lost 5; bases outside the gene matches: 10. The CDR3 sequence is CASKYNRGGTGELFF. CDR3 coding DNA: TGTGCCAGCAAGTATAACAGGGGTGGTACCGGGGAGCTGTTTTTT.

The V and J genes are TRBV6-5 and TRBJ2-1; TRBD2 aligns across 8 bases. The length of the CDR3 is 13 residues. Germline trimming cut 8 bases from V and 8 bases from J; bases unmatched to any gene: 8. Germline values: CDR1 MNHEY, CDR2 SVGAGI. DNA of the CDR3: TGTGCCAGCGAAGCGGGGGTAGGCTATGAGCAGTTCTTC. Translating gives CASEAGVGYEQFF.

This clone was seen a handful of times. V gene TRBV9 combines with J gene TRBJ1-6, with TRBD1 matching over 12 bases. Per germline, CDR1 SGDLS and CDR2 YYNGEE. Trimming at V came to 9 bases and at J to 1 base, leaving 11 bases not matched to a gene. CDR3 length: 18 residues. CDR3 protein: CAIFRDRGRGSYNSPLHF. In DNA form, the CDR3 reads TGTGCCATCTTCAGGGACAGGGGGCGCGGGTCCTATAATTCACCCCTCCACTTT. The variable domain in full, with the rest retrieved from reference TRBV9 and TRBJ1-6, is DSGVTQTPKHLITATGQRVTLRCSPRSGDLSVYWYQQSLDQGLQFLIQYYNGEERAKGNILERFSAQQFPDLHSELNLSSLELGDSALYFCAIFRDRGRGSYNSPLHFGNGTRLTVT.

The chain has TRBV18 and TRBJ2-3; TRBD1 might be the D (6 bases). V lost 2 bases, J lost 5 bases, and 17 bases lay in between. The CDR3 is 16 residues long. Germline V lookup: CDR1 KGHSH, CDR2 LQKENI. As DNA, the CDR3 is TGTGCCAGCTCACCAAGACCCCAGGGGTTGGGAGATACGCAGTATTTT. Amino acids: CASSPRPQGLGDTQYF.

The CDR3 DNA sequence: TGTGCCTGGAGTGTACTAAATACGCTCGAGCAGTACTTC. The encoded protein is CAWSVLNTLEQYF. V gene TRBV30 combines with J gene TRBJ2-7; no firm D call. This CDR3 region has 13 residues. Germline CDR1 GTSNPN, CDR2 SVGIG (reference sequence). The germline V and J ends were trimmed by 0 bases and 6 bases, with 12 bases remaining between them.

This clone was recorded once. The V and J genes are TRBV19 and TRBJ1-4; TRBD1 agrees at 11 bases. Trimming cost V 5 bases and J 9 bases; bases outside gene matches: 8. The germline V gene encodes CDR1 LNHDA and CDR2 SQIVND (reference sequence). This CDR3 has 15 amino acids. Here the CDR3 reads CASSLPGTGGQKLFF. The CDR3 nucleotides are TGTGCCAGTAGTTTACCCGGGACAGGGGGTCAAAAACTGTTTTTT.

This clone is a singleton in its sample. J is TRBJ1-1 and V is TRBV5-8; maybe TRBD1 (5 bases). From germline, CDR1 is SGHTS and CDR2 YDEGEE. V was cut by 4 bases and J by 2 bases, with 9 bases left in between. The CDR3 is 13 residues long. In DNA form, the CDR3 reads TGTGCCAGCAGCGAGACAGTAAACACTGAAGCTTTCTTT. Residues: CASSETVNTEAFF.

This clone has a handful of counts. The genes are TRBV4-3 and TRBJ1-1; weak D call: TRBD1 (5 bases). Trimming took off 0 bases at V and 0 bases at J, with 11 bases between the two ends. This CDR3 has 16 amino acids. Germline V gene sequence: CDR1 LGHNA, CDR2 YSLEER. DNA for the CDR3: TGCGCCAGCAGCCAAGATGATCTCAGGGTGAACACTGAAGCTTTCTTT. Encoded protein: CASSQDDLRVNTEAFF.

The chain recombines TRBV19 with TRBJ2-7, with 8 nucleotides matching TRBD1. Germline V gene sequence: CDR1 LNHDA, CDR2 SQIVND (reference sequence). The CDR3 has 13 amino acids. V shed 10 bases, J shed 4 bases, and the junction held 9 bases outside the gene matches. The CDR3 bases are TGTGCCACCCAGGACAGGGATGCGTACGAGCAGTACTTC. Protein sequence: CATQDRDAYEQYF.

This chain joins TRBV19 and TRBJ2-1, with TRBD1 matching over 9 bases. CDR1 is LNHDA and CDR2 is SQIVND in the germline V gene (reference sequence). The length of the CDR3 is 14 residues. V was clipped by 8 bases and J by 8 bases; unmatched bases: 10. Written as DNA, the CDR3 is TGTGCCAGTCGCCCCGGGACAGGGTTGGATGAGCAGTTCTTC. This codes for CASRPGTGLDEQFF. The full variable domain, with the rest looked up from reference TRBV19 and TRBJ2-1, is DGGITQSPKYLFRKEGQNVTLSCEQNLNHDAMYWYRQDPGQGLRLIYYSQIVNDFQKGDIAEGYSVSREKKESFPLTVTSAQKNPTAFYLCASRPGTGLDEQFFGPGTRLTVL.

The chain recombines TRBV7-2 with TRBJ2-2; 9 nucleotides line up with TRBD2. The germline CDR1 and CDR2 sequences are SGHTA and FQGNSA. The CDR3 has 15 residues. Unmatched junction bases numbered 5, after V lost 6 bases and J lost 3 bases. CDR3 bases: TGTGCCAGCAGGTCTCAGCGGGGGGACACCGGGGAGCTGTTTTTT. This codes for CASRSQRGDTGELFF. Looking up the rest from reference TRBV7-2 and TRBJ2-2 gives the full variable domain: GAGVSQSPSNKVTEKGKDVELRCDPISGHTALYWYRQSLGQGLEFLIYFQGNSAPDKSGLPSDRFSAERTGGSVSTLTIQRTQQEDSAVYLCASRSQRGDTGELFFGEGSRLTVL.

The V gene is TRBV19, the J gene TRBJ2-7; 9 bases agree with TRBD1. This CDR3 is built from 16 residues. From germline, CDR1 is LNHDA and CDR2 SQIVND (reference sequence). V shed 2 bases, J shed 3 bases, and the junction held 8 bases outside the gene matches. The CDR3 nucleotides read TGTGCCAGTAGTATAACGACAGGGGGTTCTGTCTACGAGCAGTACTTC. Translated, it gives CASSITTGGSVYEQYF.

The chain joins TRBV30 to TRBJ2-7, with 9 bases lining up with TRBD1. The CDR3 is 15 amino acids. CDR1 GTSNPN and CDR2 SVGIG come from the germline V gene (reference sequence). The V gene end was trimmed by 3 bases and the J gene end by 2 bases; junction bases not matched to a gene: 8. CDR3 in amino acids: CAWRGPGQGTYEQYF. The CDR3 DNA is TGTGCCTGGAGGGGACCGGGACAGGGAACCTACGAGCAGTACTTC.

Here the CDR3 reads CASRTGAGELFF. CDR3 DNA: TGTGCCAGTAGAACAGGGGCCGGGGAGCTGTTTTTT. This sequence joins TRBV19 and TRBJ2-2, with 7 bases fitting TRBD1. Germline CDR1 is LNHDA and CDR2 is SQIVND (reference sequence). Germline trimming cut 6 bases from V and 6 bases from J; bases unmatched to any gene: 1. This CDR3 has 12 residues.

The J gene is TRBJ2-3, the V gene TRBV18; tentatively, D is TRBD1 (6 bases). CDR1 and CDR2 (germline): KGHSH, LQKENI. This CDR3 region has 14 residues. The V end lost 4 bases, the J end lost 6 bases, and 14 bases lay between the germline ends. CDR3 sequence reads: CASSLQMDSDTQYF. CDR3 DNA sequence: TGTGCCAGCTCACTCCAGATGGACAGTGATACGCAGTATTTT.

This chain links TRBV7-9 with TRBJ2-1; 12 positions match TRBD2. Germline CDR1 is SEHNR and CDR2 is FQNEAQ (reference sequence). V trimming: 5 bases; J trimming: 7 bases; junction bases outside the gene matches: 12. The length of the CDR3 is 17 residues. CDR3 residues: CASSPLAGGQITNEQFF. CDR3 in DNA: TGTGCCAGCAGCCCCCTAGCGGGGGGGCAGATTACGAATGAGCAGTTCTTC.

V usage is TRBV18 and J usage is TRBJ2-7; 14 nucleotides align to TRBD2. V shed 5 bases and J 5 bases; nucleotides not matched to a gene: 11. CDR1 and CDR2 (germline): KGHSH, LQKENI. This CDR3 spans 17 amino acids. CDR3 sequence reads: CASSTKVRTSGGNEQYF. As DNA, the CDR3 is TGTGCCAGCTCAACAAAAGTGAGGACTAGCGGGGGGAACGAGCAGTACTTC. Looking up the rest from reference TRBV18 and TRBJ2-7 gives the full variable domain: NAGVMQNPRHLVRRRGQEARLRCSPMKGHSHVYWYRQLPEEGLKFMVYLQKENIIDESGMPKERFSAEFPKEGPSILRIQQVVRGDSAAYFCASSTKVRTSGGNEQYFGPGTRLTVT.

The chain uses TRBV6-1 and TRBJ2-7, with no clear D. Trimming took off 7 bases at V and 2 bases at J, with 12 bases between the two ends. The CDR3 consists of 13 residues. CDR1 and CDR2 from the germline V gene are MNHNS and SASEGT. The CDR3 DNA reads TGTGCCAGCACGTACCAGGAAACCTACGAGCAGTACTTC. Protein sequence: CASTYQETYEQYF.

This rearrangement joins TRBV5-1 to TRBJ1-1, with D possibly matching TRBD1 (5 bases). The germline V gene has CDR1 SGHRS and CDR2 YFSETQ. The V and J ends lost 0 bases and 1 base respectively, with 10 bases between them. This CDR3 has 15 amino acids. CDR3 in DNA: TGCGCCAGCAGCTTGGCAGGCGGGGCGAACACTGAAGCTTTCTTT. Translation gives CASSLAGGANTEAFF.

The gene calls are TRBV7-9 and TRBJ1-5, with D possibly TRBD1 on 5 matching bases. The CDR3 length is 15 residues. Trimming removed 6 bases at V and 1 base at J, with 13 bases between. Germline V gene sequence: CDR1 SEHNR, CDR2 FQNEAQ (reference sequence). The CDR3 is CASSLGPPSNQPQHF. CDR3 sequence (DNA): TGTGCCAGCAGTCTGGGGCCGCCGAGCAATCAGCCCCAGCATTTT.

This clone was observed a single time. The chain recombines TRBV2 with TRBJ1-2; D unclear. CDR1 and CDR2 (germline): SNHLY, FYNNEI. Trimming removed 3 bases from V and 2 bases from J, with 10 bases in between. The CDR3 contains 14 residues. CDR3 residues: CASSDAGRNYGYTF. The DNA for the CDR3 is TGTGCCAGCAGTGACGCGGGTAGGAACTATGGCTACACCTTC.

The genes are TRBV10-3 and TRBJ2-1, with D possibly TRBD2 on 7 matching bases. Germline assignment: CDR1 ENHRY and CDR2 SYGVKD. CDR3 length: 15 residues. V was clipped by 0 bases and J by 6 bases, with 12 bases between them. The CDR3 sequence is CAISESGGAGNEQFF. CDR3 bases: TGTGCCATCAGTGAGTCGGGGGGGGCGGGCAATGAGCAGTTCTTC.

The rearrangement joins TRBV4-2 to TRBJ2-1; weak D call: TRBD2 (5 bases). Per germline, CDR1 LGHNA and CDR2 YNFKEQ. Trimming stripped 4 bases from V and 10 bases from J, with 17 bases between. The CDR3 runs 14 residues. The CDR3 DNA is TGTGCCAGCAGCCGAACCGGGCCGACGGGGGAGCAGTTCTTC. This gives the protein CASSRTGPTGEQFF.

CDR3 region: CASSQDSGANVLTF. The CDR3 DNA reads TGTGCCAGCAGCCAGGACTCTGGGGCCAACGTCCTGACTTTC. The gene calls are TRBV5-4 and TRBJ2-6; D gene ambiguous. CDR3 length: 14 amino acids. Germline V CDR1 and CDR2: SGHNT, YYREEE (reference sequence). V lost 4 bases, J lost 0 bases, and 5 bases lay in between.

The chain joins TRBV7-2 to TRBJ2-1; 7 nucleotides line up with TRBD2. The ends lost 5 bases at V and 5 bases at J; junction bases unmatched: 6. There are 14 residues in the CDR3. Germline loops: CDR1 SGHTA, CDR2 FQGNSA. CDR3 nucleotides: TGTGCCAGCAGCCAACGCCGGGGGGACAATGAGCAGTTCTTC. Amino acid sequence: CASSQRRGDNEQFF.

The V gene is TRBV14, the J gene TRBJ2-1; D is perhaps TRBD2 (5 bases). V gave up 4 bases and J gave up 5 bases, with 9 bases separating them. The V gene's germline CDR1 is SGHDN and CDR2 FVKESK. This CDR3 has 13 residues. The CDR3 nucleotides read TGTGCCAGCAGCCCGACTATTAACAATGAGCAGTTCTTC. Encoded protein: CASSPTINNEQFF.